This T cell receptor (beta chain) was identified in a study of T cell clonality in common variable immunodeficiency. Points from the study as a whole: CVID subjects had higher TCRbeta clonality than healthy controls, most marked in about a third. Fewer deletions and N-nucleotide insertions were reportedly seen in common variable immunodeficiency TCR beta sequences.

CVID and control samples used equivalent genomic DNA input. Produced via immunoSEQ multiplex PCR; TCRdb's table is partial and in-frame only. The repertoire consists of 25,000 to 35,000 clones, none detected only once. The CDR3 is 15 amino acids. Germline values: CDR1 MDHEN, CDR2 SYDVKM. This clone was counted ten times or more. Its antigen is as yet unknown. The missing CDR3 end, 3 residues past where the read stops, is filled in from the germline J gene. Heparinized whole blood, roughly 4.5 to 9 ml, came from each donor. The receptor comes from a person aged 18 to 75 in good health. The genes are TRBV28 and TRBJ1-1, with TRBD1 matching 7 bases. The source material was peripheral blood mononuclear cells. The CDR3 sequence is CASSYYGKRDRKAFF. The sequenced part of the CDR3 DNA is TGTGCCAGCAGTTATTACGGCAAACGGGACAGAAAA.